These 23 T cell receptor beta chains share one sample of origin, sequenced in a study of cytomegalovirus exposure and HLA in healthy donors. The PCR used 60 Vbeta and 13 Jbeta primers. Assay: immunoSEQ multiplex PCR; the TCRdb copy retains only in-frame clones and omits some. The repertoire holds roughly 190,000 clones, with around 80% as singletons. The sample taken for sequencing was PBMCs. The receptor set was obtained from a man aged 40-49 years in good health and CMV-seropositive.

Relative to its sample, this clone is medium-sized (0.01 to 0.1%). The chain recombines TRBV7-8 with TRBJ1-4; 8 bases line up with TRBD1. Germline lookup yields CDR1 SGHVS and CDR2 FQNEAQ. Trimming at V came to 5 bases and at J to 7 bases, leaving 9 bases not matched to a gene. The CDR3 is made up of 15 amino acids. CDR3: CASSARQGPVEKLFF. DNA of the CDR3: TGTGCCAGCAGCGCGAGACAGGGGCCGGTTGAAAAACTGTTTTTT.

This chain joins TRBV2 and TRBJ1-1, with unresolved D. Trimming took off 9 bases at V and 3 bases at J, with 11 bases between the two ends. This CDR3 comprises 12 residues. The germline CDR1 and CDR2 sequences are SNHLY and FYNNEI. The CDR3 region is CASAPGYTEAFF. In DNA form, the CDR3 reads TGTGCCAGTGCTCCGGGGTACACTGAAGCTTTCTTT. The variable domain in full, completed from reference TRBV2 and TRBJ1-1, reads EPEVTQTPSHQVTQMGQEVILRCVPISNHLYFYWYRQILGQKVEFLVSFYNNEISEKSEIFDDQFSVERPDGSNFTLKIRSTKLEDSAMYFCASAPGYTEAFFGQGTRLTVV.

The chain has TRBV27 and TRBJ1-2, with D unclear. The CDR3 runs 15 residues. Deletions cut 3 bases from V and 1 base from J, with 12 bases between. Germline-derived CDR1 and CDR2 are MNHEY and SMNVEV (reference sequence). CDR3 DNA sequence: TGTGCCAGCAGTTTTGGCACGGGAATTAACTATGGCTACACCTTC. Residues: CASSFGTGINYGYTF.

This chain uses TRBV27 with TRBJ2-5; D possibly corresponds to TRBD1 (5 bases). The CDR3 totals 16 residues. CDR1 is MNHEY and CDR2 is SMNVEV in the germline V gene (reference sequence). V dropped 5 bases and J dropped 0 bases, with 16 bases sitting between them. The CDR3, as DNA: TGTGCCAGCAGTCCGGCCCTAGGGGCGTACCAAGAGACCCAGTACTTC. It specifies CASSPALGAYQETQYF.

This clone was recorded once. This chain uses TRBV7-2 with TRBJ2-7, with a tentative D call TRBD1 (6 bases). The V end was cut by 5 bases, the J end by 1 base, with 12 bases between. Germline-derived CDR1 and CDR2 are SGHTA and FQGNSA. The CDR3 consists of 14 residues. This CDR3 is CASSLLGASYEQYF. The CDR3 DNA reads as TGTGCCAGCAGCCTCCTGGGGGCTTCCTACGAGCAGTACTTC.

The J gene is TRBJ1-1, the V gene TRBV5-4; D unresolved. V was pared by 0 bases and J by 3 bases, with 9 bases between. This CDR3 is built from 14 residues. Germline lookup yields CDR1 SGHNT and CDR2 YYREEE (reference sequence). CDR3 residues: CASSLGPGYTEAFF. The CDR3 DNA follows: TGTGCCAGCAGCTTGGGACCGGGTTACACTGAAGCTTTCTTT.

This chain joins TRBV19 and TRBJ2-5; the D is unclear. CDR3 size: 11 residues. CDR1 LNHDA and CDR2 SQIVND come from the germline V gene (reference sequence). V was trimmed by 3 bases and J by 5 bases, leaving 4 bases between them. As DNA, the CDR3 is TGTGCCAGTAGTATCATGGAGACCCAGTACTTC. This translates into CASSIMETQYF.

This chain connects TRBV6-5 to TRBJ1-5; possible D gene TRBD1, 5 bases. The CDR3 extends over 13 amino acids. V lost 6 bases, J lost 4 bases, and 10 bases lay in between. The V gene's germline CDR1 is MNHEY and CDR2 SVGAGI. The CDR3 DNA follows: TGTGCCAGCAGCGCAGGGCCTAATCAGCCCCAGCATTTT. The encoded protein is CASSAGPNQPQHF.

This chain links TRBV28 with TRBJ1-4; no reliable D call. The CDR3 has 14 residues. V lost 5 bases and J 7 bases, leaving 14 bases between the germline ends. The germline CDR1 and CDR2 sequences are MDHEN and SYDVKM. CDR3 residues: CASSPPARGEKLFF. DNA for the CDR3: TGTGCCAGCAGTCCACCGGCCCGGGGTGAAAAACTGTTTTTT.

J is TRBJ2-7 and V is TRBV29-1, with 9 positions matching TRBD1. The CDR3 covers 14 residues. In germline, CDR1 is SQVTM, CDR2 ANQGSEA. V gave up 5 bases and J gave up 2 bases; unmatched junction bases: 7. The CDR3 loop reads CSVSSRDRAYEQYF. The DNA for the CDR3 is TGCAGCGTTTCCTCCCGGGACAGGGCCTACGAGCAGTACTTC.

In its sample, this clone was seen a few times. The J gene is TRBJ2-1, the V gene TRBV27, with 12 bases fitting TRBD2. The CDR3 has 16 amino acids. The V segment lost 3 bases and the J segment 8 bases; nucleotides outside the gene matches: 8. CDR1 and CDR2 from the germline V gene are MNHEY and SMNVEV (reference sequence). CDR3 DNA sequence: TGTGCCAGCAGTTTCAGACTAGCGGGGGTACCCGATGAGCAGTTCTTC. Amino acid sequence: CASSFRLAGVPDEQFF.

This chain connects TRBV5-6 to TRBJ2-1, with D possibly TRBD2 on 6 matching bases. V shed 4 bases and J shed 8 bases, with 13 bases lying between them. The CDR3 runs to 13 residues. Germline V gives CDR1 SGHDT, CDR2 YYEEEE. Here the CDR3 DNA reads TGTGCCAGCAGCCCTCGGAGGGTTGATGAGCAGTTCTTC. Its translation is CASSPRRVDEQFF.

This chain links TRBV5-1 with TRBJ2-7, with a tentative D call TRBD2 (5 bases). The CDR3 spans 14 residues. With 3 bases removed from V and 3 bases from J, the gap between germline ends came to 13 bases. Germline CDR1 and CDR2: SGHRS and YFSETQ. This chain's CDR3 is CASSWESGYYEQYF. As DNA, the CDR3 is TGCGCCAGCAGCTGGGAGTCGGGCTACTACGAGCAGTACTTC.

V and J are TRBV6-5 and TRBJ1-2; 8 bases agree with TRBD1. The CDR3 has 14 amino acids. V was pared by 6 bases and J by 4 bases, with 7 bases of the junction left unmatched. In germline, CDR1 is MNHEY, CDR2 SVGAGI. CDR3 residues: CASRGQGPVYGYTF. CDR3 DNA sequence: TGTGCCAGCAGAGGACAGGGTCCGGTCTATGGCTACACCTTC.

This clone has just a few counts. V is TRBV5-8 and J is TRBJ1-1; 9 positions match TRBD1. This CDR3 has 18 amino acids. CDR1 SGHTS and CDR2 YDEGEE come from the germline V gene. V was pared by 4 bases and J by 1 base, with 14 bases of the junction left unmatched. The CDR3 is CASSRVVWTGARNTEAFF. In DNA form, the CDR3 reads TGTGCCAGCAGCAGGGTCGTTTGGACAGGGGCGCGGAACACTGAAGCTTTCTTT.

This clone was recorded once. This sequence joins TRBV7-9 and TRBJ2-5; 10 bases fit TRBD2. Germline V CDR1 and CDR2: SEHNR, FQNEAQ (reference sequence). V shed 5 bases, J shed 3 bases, and the junction held 18 bases outside the gene matches. The CDR3 extends over 19 amino acids. Here the CDR3 reads CASSRGYLAGDPREETQYF. The CDR3 nucleotides read TGTGCCAGCAGCAGGGGATATCTAGCGGGGGACCCTCGAGAAGAGACCCAGTACTTC.

The V call is TRBV27, the J call TRBJ2-5, with D maybe TRBD1 (5 bases). The DNA end is more similar to TRBJ2-7, so the J call may be wrong. The CDR3 totals 13 residues. The germline V gene has CDR1 MNHEY and CDR2 SMNVEV (reference sequence). The CDR3 region has the DNA TGTGCCAGCAGTTTTATAGGCCAGGGCGAGCAGTACTTC. Protein sequence: CASSFIGQGEQYF.

This clone has more than one count but fewer than ten. V is TRBV7-6 and J is TRBJ2-7; D gene ambiguous. The CDR3 totals 14 residues. V shed 2 bases and J shed 2 bases, with 10 bases lying between them. Germline assignment: CDR1 SGHVS and CDR2 FNYEAQ. CDR3 sequence reads: CASSLLGDTYEQYF. The CDR3 bases are TGTGCCAGCAGCTTATTGGGCGATACCTACGAGCAGTACTTC.

This rearrangement joins TRBV5-5 to TRBJ1-2; possibly TRBD1 for D (6 bases). Germline V gene sequence: CDR1 SGHKS, CDR2 YYEKEE (reference sequence). Deletions cut 4 bases from V and 6 bases from J, with 16 bases between. The CDR3 is 14 residues long. The CDR3 DNA sequence: TGTGCCAGCAGCCGAGCGTACAGGGCGGATGGCTACACCTTC. Protein: CASSRAYRADGYTF.

This clone was seen a few times. The chain has TRBV11-2 and TRBJ2-7; 7 bases align to TRBD1. The junction had 4 bases not matched to a gene; V was cut back by 4 bases and J by 1 base. The CDR3 has 14 residues. CDR1 is SGHAT, CDR2 FQNNGV, per germline. This CDR3 is CASSSDRLSYEQYF. CDR3 nucleotide sequence: TGTGCCAGCAGCTCGGACAGGCTTTCCTACGAGCAGTACTTC.

Details on this clone: An end of the junction differs from the germline gene, which may be a read error. This chain links TRBV7-3 with TRBJ2-7, with 9 bases matching TRBD1. The CDR3 is made up of 13 amino acids. The germline V gene has CDR1 SGHTA and CDR2 FQGTGA. CDR3 residues: CASSLTGGHEQYF. The CDR3 DNA sequence: TGTGCCAGCAGCCTAACAGGGGGCCACGAGCAGTACTTC.

In nucleotides, the CDR3 is TGCGCCAGCAGCCCAGCCGCGGGCCCCTACGAGCAGTACTTC. Translated: CASSPAAGPYEQYF. This rearrangement joins TRBV4-1 to TRBJ2-7; a weak D match, TRBD2 (5 bases). V was pared by 4 bases and J by 2 bases, with 12 bases between. This CDR3 comprises 14 residues. CDR1 is MGHRA and CDR2 is YSYEKL in the germline V gene.

The V call is TRBV10-2, the J call TRBJ1-4; perhaps TRBD1 as D (6 bases). Trimming took off 6 bases at V and 8 bases at J, with 13 bases between the two ends. The CDR3 is made up of 13 amino acids. Germline V CDR1 and CDR2: WSHSY, SAAADI. The CDR3 reads CASRYRVGEKLFF. For the CDR3, the DNA is TGCGCCAGCAGATACAGGGTTGGCGAAAAACTGTTTTTT.